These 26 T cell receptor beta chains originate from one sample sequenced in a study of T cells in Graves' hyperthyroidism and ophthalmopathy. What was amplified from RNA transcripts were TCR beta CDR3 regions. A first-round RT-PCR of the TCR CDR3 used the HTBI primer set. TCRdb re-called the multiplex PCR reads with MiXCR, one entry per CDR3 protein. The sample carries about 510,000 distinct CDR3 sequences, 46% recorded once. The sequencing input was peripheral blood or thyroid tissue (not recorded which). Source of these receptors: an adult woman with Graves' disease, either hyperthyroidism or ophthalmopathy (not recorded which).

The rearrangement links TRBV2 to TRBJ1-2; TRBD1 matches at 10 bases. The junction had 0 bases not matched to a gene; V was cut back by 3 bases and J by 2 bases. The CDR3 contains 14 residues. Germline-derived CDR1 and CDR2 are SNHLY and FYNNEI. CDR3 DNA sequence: TGTGCCAGCAGTGAGGGACAGGGGAACTATGGCTACACCTTC. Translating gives CASSEGQGNYGYTF.

The CDR3 sequence: CAISESLPTGGYQETQYF. The DNA for the CDR3 is TGTGCCATCAGTGAGTCGCTTCCGACAGGGGGATACCAAGAGACCCAGTACTTC. The chain couples TRBV10-3 to TRBJ2-5, with 9 bases identical to TRBD1. Germline-derived CDR1 and CDR2 are ENHRY and SYGVKD. V gave up 0 bases and J gave up 0 bases; unmatched junction bases: 8. The CDR3 has 18 residues.

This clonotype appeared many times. The DNA of the CDR3 is TGTGCCAGTAGTATTGGGGCGCTTGGCTACACCTTC. The encoded protein is CASSIGALGYTF. The chain has TRBV19 and TRBJ1-2, with a tentative D call TRBD1 (5 bases). Germline values: CDR1 LNHDA, CDR2 SQIVND (reference sequence). The CDR3 contains 12 residues. Trimming left V 3 bases short and J 7 bases short, with 9 bases between.

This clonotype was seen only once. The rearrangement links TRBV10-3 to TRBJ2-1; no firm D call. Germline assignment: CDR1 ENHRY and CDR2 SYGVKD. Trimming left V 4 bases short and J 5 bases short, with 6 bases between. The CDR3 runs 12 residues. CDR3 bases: TGTGCCATCAGTGGTCTCAACAATGAGCAGTTCTTC. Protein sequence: CAISGLNNEQFF.

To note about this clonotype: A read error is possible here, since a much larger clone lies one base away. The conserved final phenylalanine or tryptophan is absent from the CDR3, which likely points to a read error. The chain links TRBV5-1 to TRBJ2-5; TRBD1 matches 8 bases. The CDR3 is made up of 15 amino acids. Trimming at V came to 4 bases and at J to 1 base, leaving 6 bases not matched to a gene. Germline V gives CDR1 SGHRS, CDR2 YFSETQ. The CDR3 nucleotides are TGCGCCAGCAGCCAGCTGGGACAGGCCCAAGAGACCCAGTACCTC. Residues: CASSQLGQAQETQYL.

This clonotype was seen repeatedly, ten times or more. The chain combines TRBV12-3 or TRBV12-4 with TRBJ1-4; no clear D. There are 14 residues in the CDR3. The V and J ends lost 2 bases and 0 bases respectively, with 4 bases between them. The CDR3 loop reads CASSLWATNEKLFF. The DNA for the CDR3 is TGTGCCAGCAGTTTATGGGCAACTAATGAAAAACTGTTTTTT.

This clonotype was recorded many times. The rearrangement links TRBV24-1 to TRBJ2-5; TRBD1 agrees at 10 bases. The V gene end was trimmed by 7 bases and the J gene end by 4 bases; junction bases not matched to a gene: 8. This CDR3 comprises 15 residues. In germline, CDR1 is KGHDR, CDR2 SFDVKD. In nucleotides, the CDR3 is TGTGCCACCAGCGCGGGACAGGGGAAGGGAGAGACCCAGTACTTC. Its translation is CATSAGQGKGETQYF.

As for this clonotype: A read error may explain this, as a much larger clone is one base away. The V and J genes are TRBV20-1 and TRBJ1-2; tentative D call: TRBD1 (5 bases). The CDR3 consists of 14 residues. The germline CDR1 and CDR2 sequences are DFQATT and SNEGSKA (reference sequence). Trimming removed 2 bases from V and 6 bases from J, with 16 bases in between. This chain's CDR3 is CSARRTSGDDGYTF. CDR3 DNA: TGCAGTGCTAGACGGACTAGCGGGGACGATGGCTACACCTTC.

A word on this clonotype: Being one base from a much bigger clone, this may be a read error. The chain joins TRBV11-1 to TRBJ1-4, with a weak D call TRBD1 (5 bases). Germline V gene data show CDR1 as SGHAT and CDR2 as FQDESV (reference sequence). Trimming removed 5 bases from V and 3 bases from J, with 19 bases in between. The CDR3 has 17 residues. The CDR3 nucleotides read TGTGCCAGCAGCCCCGGACGGACACTTTCCGCTAATGAAAAACTGTTTTTT. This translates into CASSPGRTLSANEKLFF.

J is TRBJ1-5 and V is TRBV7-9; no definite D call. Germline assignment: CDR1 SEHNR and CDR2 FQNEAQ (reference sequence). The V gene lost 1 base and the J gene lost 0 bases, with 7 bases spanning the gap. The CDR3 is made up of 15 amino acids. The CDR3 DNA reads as TGTGCCAGCAGCTTAGACGGGTCTAGCAATCAGCCCCAGCATTTT. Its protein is CASSLDGSSNQPQHF.

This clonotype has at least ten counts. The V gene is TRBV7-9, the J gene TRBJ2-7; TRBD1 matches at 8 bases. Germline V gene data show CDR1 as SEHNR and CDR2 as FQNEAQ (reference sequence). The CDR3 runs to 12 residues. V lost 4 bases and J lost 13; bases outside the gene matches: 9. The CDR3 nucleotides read TGTGCCAGCAGCTCGCCGGGACAGGTTCTATACTTC. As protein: CASSSPGQVLYF. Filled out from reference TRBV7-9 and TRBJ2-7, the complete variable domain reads DTGVSQNPRHKITKRGQNVTFRCDPISEHNRLYWYRQTLGQGPEFLTYFQNEAQLEKSRLLSDRFSAERPKGSFSTLEIQRTEQGDSAMYLCASSSPGQVLYFGPGTRLTVT.

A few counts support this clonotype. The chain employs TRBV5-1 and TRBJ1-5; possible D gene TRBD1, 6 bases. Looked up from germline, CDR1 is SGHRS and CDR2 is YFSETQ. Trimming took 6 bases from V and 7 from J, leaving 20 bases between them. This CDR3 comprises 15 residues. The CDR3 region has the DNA TGCGCCAGCACGTCGTCCCCCAGGGGAGGCCAGCCCCAGCATTTT. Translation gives CASTSSPRGGQPQHF.

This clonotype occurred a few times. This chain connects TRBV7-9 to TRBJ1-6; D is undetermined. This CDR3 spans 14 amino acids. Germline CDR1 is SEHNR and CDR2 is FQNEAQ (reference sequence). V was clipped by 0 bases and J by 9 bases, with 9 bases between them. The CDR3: CASSLASRSSPLHF. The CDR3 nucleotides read TGTGCCAGCAGCTTAGCGTCACGGAGTTCACCCCTCCACTTT.

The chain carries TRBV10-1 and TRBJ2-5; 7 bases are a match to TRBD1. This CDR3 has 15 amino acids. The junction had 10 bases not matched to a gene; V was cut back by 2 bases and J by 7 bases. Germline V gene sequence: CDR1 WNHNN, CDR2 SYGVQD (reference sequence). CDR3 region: CASSEMGQGEGTQYF. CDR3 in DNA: TGCGCCAGCAGTGAGATGGGGCAGGGGGAAGGGACCCAGTACTTC.

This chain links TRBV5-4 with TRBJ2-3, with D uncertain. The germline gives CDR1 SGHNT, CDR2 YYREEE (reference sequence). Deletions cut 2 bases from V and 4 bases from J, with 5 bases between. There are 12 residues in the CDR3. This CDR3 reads CASSFGPDTQYF. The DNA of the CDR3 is TGTGCCAGCAGCTTCGGCCCAGATACGCAGTATTTT.

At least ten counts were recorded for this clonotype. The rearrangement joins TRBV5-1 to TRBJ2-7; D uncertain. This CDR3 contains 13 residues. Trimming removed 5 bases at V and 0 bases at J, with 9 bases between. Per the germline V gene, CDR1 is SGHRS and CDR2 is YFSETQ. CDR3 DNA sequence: TGCGCCAGCAGTCGATCTACCTCCTACGAGCAGTACTTC. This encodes CASSRSTSYEQYF.

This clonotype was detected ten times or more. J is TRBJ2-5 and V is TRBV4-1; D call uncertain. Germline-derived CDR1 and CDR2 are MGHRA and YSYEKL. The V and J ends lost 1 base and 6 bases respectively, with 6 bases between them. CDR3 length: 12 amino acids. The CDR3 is CASSQAGQTQYF. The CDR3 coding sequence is TGCGCCAGCAGCCAAGCCGGGCAGACCCAGTACTTC.

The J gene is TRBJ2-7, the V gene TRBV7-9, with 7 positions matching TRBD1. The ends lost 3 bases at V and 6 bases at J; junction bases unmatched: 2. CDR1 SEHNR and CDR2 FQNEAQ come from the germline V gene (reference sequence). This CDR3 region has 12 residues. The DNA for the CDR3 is TGTGCCAGCAGCTTCGACAGGGCCGAGCAGTACTTC. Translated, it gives CASSFDRAEQYF.

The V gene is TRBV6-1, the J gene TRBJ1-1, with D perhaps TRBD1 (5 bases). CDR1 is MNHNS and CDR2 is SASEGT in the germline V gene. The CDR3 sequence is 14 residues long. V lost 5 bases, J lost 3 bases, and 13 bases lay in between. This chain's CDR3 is CASSPGPAYTEAFF. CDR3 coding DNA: TGTGCCAGCAGTCCGGGACCCGCCTACACTGAAGCTTTCTTT.

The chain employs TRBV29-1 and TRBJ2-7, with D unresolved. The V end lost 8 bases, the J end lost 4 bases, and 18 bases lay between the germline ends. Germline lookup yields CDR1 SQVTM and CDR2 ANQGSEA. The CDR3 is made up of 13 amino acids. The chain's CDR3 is CSPRWQAEYEQYF. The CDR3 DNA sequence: TGCAGCCCTCGGTGGCAGGCCGAATACGAGCAGTACTTC.

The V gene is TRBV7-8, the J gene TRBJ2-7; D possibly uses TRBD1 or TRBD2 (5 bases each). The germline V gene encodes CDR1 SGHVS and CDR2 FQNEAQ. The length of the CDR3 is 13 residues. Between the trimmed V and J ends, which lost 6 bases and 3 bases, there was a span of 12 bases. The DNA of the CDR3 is TGTGCCAGCAGGCTAGGGACCAACTACGAGCAGTACTTC. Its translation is CASRLGTNYEQYF.

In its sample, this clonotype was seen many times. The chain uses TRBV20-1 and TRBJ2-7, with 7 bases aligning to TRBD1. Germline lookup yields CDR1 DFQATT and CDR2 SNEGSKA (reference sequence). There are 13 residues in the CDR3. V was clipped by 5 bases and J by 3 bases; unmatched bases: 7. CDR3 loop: CSADDRVNYEQYF. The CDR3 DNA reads TGCAGTGCTGACGACAGGGTGAACTACGAGCAGTACTTC.

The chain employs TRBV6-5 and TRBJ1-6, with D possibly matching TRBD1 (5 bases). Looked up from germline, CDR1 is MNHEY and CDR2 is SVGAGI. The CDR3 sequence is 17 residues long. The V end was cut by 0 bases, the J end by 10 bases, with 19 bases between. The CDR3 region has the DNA TGTGCCAGCAGTTACTCGAAGGACGGGGCAAGAAAGTCACCCCTCCACTTT. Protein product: CASSYSKDGARKSPLHF.

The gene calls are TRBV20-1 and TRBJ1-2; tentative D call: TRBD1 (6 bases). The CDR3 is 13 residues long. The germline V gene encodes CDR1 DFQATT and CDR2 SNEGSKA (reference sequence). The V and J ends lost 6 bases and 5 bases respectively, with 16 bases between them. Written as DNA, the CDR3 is TGCAGTGCACTCGGACAGCTTACGTATGGCTACACCTTC. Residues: CSALGQLTYGYTF.

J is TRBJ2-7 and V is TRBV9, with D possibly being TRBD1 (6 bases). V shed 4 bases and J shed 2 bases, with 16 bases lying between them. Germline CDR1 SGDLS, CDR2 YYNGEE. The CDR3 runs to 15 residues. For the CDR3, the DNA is TGTGCCAGCAGCCCACAGACAGGACCCACCTACGAGCAGTACTTC. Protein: CASSPQTGPTYEQYF.

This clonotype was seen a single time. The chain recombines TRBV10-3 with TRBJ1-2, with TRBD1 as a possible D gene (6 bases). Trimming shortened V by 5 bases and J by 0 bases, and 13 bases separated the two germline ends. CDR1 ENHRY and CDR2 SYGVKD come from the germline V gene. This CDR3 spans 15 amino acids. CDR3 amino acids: CAISSWDTSNYGYTF. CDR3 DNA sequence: TGTGCCATCAGTTCCTGGGACACTTCTAACTATGGCTACACCTTC.